The rows below give T cell receptor beta chains drawn from one sample of a study of blood T cell repertoires in COVID-19. Some clones are missing from TCRdb's copy, which holds only in-frame ones; the method was immunoSEQ multiplex PCR. The table shows more than 100,000 clones, with more than 75% occurring only once. Source material: peripheral blood. These receptors originate from a human donor in a cohort sampled during active COVID-19. Each CDR3 is given with its conserved first and last residue. A D gene is named only where the DNA matches it firmly. Size tells how often a clone was seen (once, few, many) or the class of an expanded clone, and some rows leave it out.

j_call clone_size d_call v_call cdr3_length cdr3_nt cdr3_aa
TRBJ2-7 . TRBD1 TRBV4-1 13 TGCGCCAGCAGCCCCGGACAGGGAGGCGAGCAGTACTTC CASSPGQGGEQYF
TRBJ1-5 few TRBD1 TRBV30 18 TGTGCCTGGAGTGTAGCACGACAGGGGGCGCGGAGCAATCAGCCCCAGCATTTT CAWSVARQGARSNQPQHF
TRBJ2-7 . TRBD2 TRBV7-2 15 TGTGCCAGCAGCTTAGTTAGCGGGAGTGAGTACGAGCAGTACTTC CASSLVSGSEYEQYF
TRBJ1-1 . . TRBV10-3 14 TGTGCCATCAGTGGAACTGGACAGTCTCCGGTAGCTTTCTTT CAISGTGQSPVAFF
TRBJ2-4 . . TRBV29-1 20 TGCAGCGTTGAAGATCGGCAGTTCGGGGGCTCGGGGGGAGCCAAAAACATTCAGTACTTC CSVEDRQFGGSGGAKNIQYF
TRBJ2-1 . . TRBV19 15 TGTGCCAGTAGTATCAGGGTCGTTTGGGGCAATGAGCAGTTCTTC CASSIRVVWGNEQFF
TRBJ2-7 . . TRBV27 14 TGTGCCAGCAGTTTCCCTGGGAGCTCCTACGAGCAGTACTTC CASSFPGSSYEQYF
TRBJ1-5 . . TRBV28 12 TGTGCCAGCAGCTCGCTCTCTAGGCCCCAGCATTTT CASSSLSRPQHF
TRBJ2-7 . TRBD2 TRBV7-2 15 TGTGCCAGCAGCGCGTGGGTGGAGCGGGGGAACGAGCAGTACTTC CASSAWVERGNEQYF
TRBJ2-7 . TRBD2 TRBV4-1 17 TGCGCCAGCAGCCAAGATATACGAAGGGAGGGCAGATACGAGCAGTACTTC CASSQDIRREGRYEQYF